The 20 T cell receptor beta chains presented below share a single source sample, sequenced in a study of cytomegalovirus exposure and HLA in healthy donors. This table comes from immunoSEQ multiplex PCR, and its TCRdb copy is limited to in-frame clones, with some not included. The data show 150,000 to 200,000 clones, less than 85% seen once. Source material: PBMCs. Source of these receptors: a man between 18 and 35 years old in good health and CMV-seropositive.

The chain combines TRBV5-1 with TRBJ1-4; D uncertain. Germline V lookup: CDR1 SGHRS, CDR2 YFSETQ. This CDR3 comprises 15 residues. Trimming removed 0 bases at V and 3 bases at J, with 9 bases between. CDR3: CASSLAGGPNEKLFF. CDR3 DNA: TGCGCCAGCAGCTTGGCGGGAGGGCCTAATGAAAAACTGTTTTTT.

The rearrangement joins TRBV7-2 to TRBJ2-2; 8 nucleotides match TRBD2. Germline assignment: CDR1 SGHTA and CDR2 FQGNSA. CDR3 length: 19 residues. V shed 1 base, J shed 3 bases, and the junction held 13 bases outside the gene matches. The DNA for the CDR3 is TGTGCCAGCAGCTTAGAAGGGATTTGGTTAGCGGGGCACACCGGGGAGCTGTTTTTT. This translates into CASSLEGIWLAGHTGELFF.

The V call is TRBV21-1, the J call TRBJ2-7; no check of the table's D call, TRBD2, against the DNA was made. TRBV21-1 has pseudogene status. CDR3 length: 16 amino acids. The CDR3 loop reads CASSIHREGSSYEQYF. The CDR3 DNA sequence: TGTGCCAGCAGCATCCACAGGGAGGGTAGCTCCTACGAGCAGTACTTC.

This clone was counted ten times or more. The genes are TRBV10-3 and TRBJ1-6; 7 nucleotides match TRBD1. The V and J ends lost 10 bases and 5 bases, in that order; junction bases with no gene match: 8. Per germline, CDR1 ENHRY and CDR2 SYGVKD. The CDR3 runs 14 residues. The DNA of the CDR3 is TGTGCCACCCGACGGGACAGTGATAATTCACCCCTCCACTTT. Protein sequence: CATRRDSDNSPLHF.

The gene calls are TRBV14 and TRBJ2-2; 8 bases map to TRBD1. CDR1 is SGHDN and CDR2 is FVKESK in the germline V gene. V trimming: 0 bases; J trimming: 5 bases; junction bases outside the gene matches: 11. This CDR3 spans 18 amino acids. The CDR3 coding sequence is TGTGCCAGCAGCCAAGATTGGAGACAGGGGAGTCGTACCGGGGAGCTGTTTTTT. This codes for CASSQDWRQGSRTGELFF.

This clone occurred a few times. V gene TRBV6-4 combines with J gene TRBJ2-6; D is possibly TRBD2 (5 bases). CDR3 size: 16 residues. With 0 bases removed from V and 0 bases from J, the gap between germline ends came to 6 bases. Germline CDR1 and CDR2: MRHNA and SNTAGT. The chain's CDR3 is CASSDSGISGANVLTF. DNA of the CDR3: TGTGCCAGCAGTGACTCCGGGATCTCTGGGGCCAACGTCCTGACTTTC.

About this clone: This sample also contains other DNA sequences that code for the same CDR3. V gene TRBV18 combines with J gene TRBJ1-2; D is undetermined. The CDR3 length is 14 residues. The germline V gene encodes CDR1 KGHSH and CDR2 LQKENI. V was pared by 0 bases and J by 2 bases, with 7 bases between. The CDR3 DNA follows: TGTGCCAGCTCACCACCTGGAGGGAACTATGGCTACACCTTC. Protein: CASSPPGGNYGYTF.

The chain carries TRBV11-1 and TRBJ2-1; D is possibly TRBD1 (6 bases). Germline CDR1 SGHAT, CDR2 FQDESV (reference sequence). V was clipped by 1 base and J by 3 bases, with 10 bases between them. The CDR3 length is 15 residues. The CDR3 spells CASSLVQGVYNEQFF. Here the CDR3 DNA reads TGTGCCAGCAGCTTAGTACAGGGCGTCTACAATGAGCAGTTCTTC.

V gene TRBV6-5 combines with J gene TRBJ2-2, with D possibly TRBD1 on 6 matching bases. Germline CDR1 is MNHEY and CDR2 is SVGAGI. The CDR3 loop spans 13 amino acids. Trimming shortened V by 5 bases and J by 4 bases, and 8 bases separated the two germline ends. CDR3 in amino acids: CASSVRGTGELFF. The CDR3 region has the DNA TGTGCCAGCAGTGTCAGGGGCACCGGGGAGCTGTTTTTT.

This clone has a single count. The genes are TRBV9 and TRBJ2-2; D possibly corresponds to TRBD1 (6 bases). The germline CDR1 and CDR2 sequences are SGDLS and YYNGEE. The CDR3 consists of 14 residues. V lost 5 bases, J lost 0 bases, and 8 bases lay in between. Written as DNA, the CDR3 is TGTGCCAGCAGTGCAGGGGCGAACACCGGGGAGCTGTTTTTT. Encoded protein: CASSAGANTGELFF.

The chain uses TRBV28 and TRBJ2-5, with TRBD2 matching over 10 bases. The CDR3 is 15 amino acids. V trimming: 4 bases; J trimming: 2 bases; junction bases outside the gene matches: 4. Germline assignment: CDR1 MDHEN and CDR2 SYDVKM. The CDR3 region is CASSSSTSGQETQYF. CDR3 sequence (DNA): TGTGCCAGCAGTTCATCGACTAGCGGGCAAGAGACCCAGTACTTC.

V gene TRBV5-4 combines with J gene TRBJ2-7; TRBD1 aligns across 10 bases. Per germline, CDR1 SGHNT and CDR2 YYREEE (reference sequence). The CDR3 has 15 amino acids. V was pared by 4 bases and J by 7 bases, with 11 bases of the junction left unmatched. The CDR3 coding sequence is TGTGCCAGCAGCGTTGGGGGGACAGGGGTGGGAGAGCAGTACTTC. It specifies CASSVGGTGVGEQYF.

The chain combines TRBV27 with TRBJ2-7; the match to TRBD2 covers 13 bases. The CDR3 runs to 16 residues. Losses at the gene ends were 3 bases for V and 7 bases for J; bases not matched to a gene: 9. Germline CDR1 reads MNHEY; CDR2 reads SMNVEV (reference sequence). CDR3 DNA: TGTGCCAGCAGTTTCCTTACTAGCGGGGGGGCCTGGGAGCAGTACTTC. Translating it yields CASSFLTSGGAWEQYF.

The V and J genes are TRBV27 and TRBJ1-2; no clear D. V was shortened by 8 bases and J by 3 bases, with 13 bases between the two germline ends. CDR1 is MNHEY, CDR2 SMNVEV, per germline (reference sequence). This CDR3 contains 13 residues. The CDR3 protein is CASGSDWHYGYTF. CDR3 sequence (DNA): TGTGCCAGCGGAAGTGACTGGCACTATGGCTACACCTTC.

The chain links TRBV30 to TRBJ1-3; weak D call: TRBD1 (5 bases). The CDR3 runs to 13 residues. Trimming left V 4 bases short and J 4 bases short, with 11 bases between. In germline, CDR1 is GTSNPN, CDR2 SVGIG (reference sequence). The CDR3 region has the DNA TGTGCCTGGATATTGGGGCCGGGAAACACCATATATTTT. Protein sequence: CAWILGPGNTIYF. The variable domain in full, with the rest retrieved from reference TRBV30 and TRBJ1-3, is SQTIHQWPATLVQPVGSPLSLECTVEGTSNPNLYWYRQAAGRGLQLLFYSVGIGQISSEVPQNLSASRPQDRQFILSSKKLLLSDSGFYLCAWILGPGNTIYFGEGSWLTVV.

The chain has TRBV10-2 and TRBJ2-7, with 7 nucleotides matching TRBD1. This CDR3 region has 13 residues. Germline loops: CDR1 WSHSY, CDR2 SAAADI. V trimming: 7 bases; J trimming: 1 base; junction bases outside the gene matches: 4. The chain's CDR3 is CASTWDSSYEQYF. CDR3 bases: TGCGCCAGCACCTGGGACAGTTCCTACGAGCAGTACTTC.

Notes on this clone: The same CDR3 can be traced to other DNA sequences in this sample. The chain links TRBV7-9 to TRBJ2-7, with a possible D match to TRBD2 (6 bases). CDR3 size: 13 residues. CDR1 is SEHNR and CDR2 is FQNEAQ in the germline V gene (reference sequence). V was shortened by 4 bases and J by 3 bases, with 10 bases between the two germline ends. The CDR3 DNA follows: TGTGCCAGCAGCTCGGGAGCCAGCTACGAGCAGTACTTC. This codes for CASSSGASYEQYF.

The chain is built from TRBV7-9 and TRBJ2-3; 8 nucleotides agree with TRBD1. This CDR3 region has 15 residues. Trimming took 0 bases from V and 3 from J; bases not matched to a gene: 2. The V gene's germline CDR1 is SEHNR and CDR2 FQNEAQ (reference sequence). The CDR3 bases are TGTGCCAGCAGCTTAGCCCAGGGGGCAACAGATACGCAGTATTTT. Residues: CASSLAQGATDTQYF.

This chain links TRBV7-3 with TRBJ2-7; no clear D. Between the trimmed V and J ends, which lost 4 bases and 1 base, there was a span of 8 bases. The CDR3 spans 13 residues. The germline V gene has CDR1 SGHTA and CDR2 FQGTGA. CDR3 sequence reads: CASSSPLSYEQYF. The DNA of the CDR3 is TGTGCCAGCAGCTCTCCCCTATCCTACGAGCAGTACTTC.

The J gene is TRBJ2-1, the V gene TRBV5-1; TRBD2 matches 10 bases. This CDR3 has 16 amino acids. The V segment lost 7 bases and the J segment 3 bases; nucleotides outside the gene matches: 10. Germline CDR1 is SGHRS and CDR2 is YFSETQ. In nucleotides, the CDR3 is TGCGCCAGCGCGTACTCGGGGACTAGCGTCTACAATGAGCAGTTCTTC. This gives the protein CASAYSGTSVYNEQFF.